This T cell receptor beta chain comes out of a study of cytomegalovirus exposure and HLA in healthy donors. The wider study: The 110 or so validation repertoires used a platform that matched the one used for the approximately 610 first-cohort repertoires, as a later analysis reported.

Profiled with immunoSEQ multiplex PCR; TCRdb holds only in-frame clones, not every one. The sample contains some 210,000 clones, around four fifths of which appear only once. The roughly 120-subject validation cohort, separate from the 666-subject first cohort, included the donors. CDR1 is MNHEY, CDR2 SMNVEV, per germline (reference sequence). This CDR3 is built from 14 residues. V was cut by 2 bases and J by 0 bases, with 5 bases left in between. The chain carries TRBV27 and TRBJ1-5; D unclear. This TCR was sampled from a woman aged 18-35 years in good health and CMV-seronegative. Source material: PBMCs. CDR3 nucleotides: TGTGCCAGCAGTTTAAGAGTTAGCAATCAGCCCCAGCATTTT. The encoded protein is CASSLRVSNQPQHF.